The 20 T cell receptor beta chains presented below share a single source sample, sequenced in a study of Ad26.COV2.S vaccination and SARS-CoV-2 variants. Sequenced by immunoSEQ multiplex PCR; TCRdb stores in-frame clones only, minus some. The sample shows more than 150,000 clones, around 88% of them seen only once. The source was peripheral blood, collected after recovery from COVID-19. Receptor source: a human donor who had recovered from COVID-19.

DNA of the CDR3: TGTGCCAGCAGCTTACAACAGGCTAACACTGAAGCTTTCTTT. Amino acid sequence: CASSLQQANTEAFF. The chain joins TRBV11-2 to TRBJ1-1; tentative D call: TRBD1 (5 bases). Germline V gives CDR1 SGHAT, CDR2 FQNNGV. Trimming left V 2 bases short and J 2 bases short, with 9 bases between. The CDR3 is 14 residues long.

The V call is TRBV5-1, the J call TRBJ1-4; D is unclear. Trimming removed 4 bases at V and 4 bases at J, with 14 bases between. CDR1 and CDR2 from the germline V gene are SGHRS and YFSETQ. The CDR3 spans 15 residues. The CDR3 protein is CASSKLPGFNEKLFF. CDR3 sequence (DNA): TGCGCCAGCAGCAAACTCCCCGGGTTTAATGAAAAACTGTTTTTT.

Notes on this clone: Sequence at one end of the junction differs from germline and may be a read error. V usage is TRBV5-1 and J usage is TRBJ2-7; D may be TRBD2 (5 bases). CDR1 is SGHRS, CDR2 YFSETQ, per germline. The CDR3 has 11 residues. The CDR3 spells CASREDGILDF. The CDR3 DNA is TGCGCCAGCAGGGAGGACGGGATTCTGGACTTC.

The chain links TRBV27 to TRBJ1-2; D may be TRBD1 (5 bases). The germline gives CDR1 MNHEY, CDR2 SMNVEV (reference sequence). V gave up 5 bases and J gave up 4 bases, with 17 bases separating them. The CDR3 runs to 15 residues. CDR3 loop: CASSPRLGQGYGYTF. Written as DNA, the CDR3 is TGTGCCAGCAGTCCCCGGTTGGGGCAGGGCTATGGCTACACCTTC.

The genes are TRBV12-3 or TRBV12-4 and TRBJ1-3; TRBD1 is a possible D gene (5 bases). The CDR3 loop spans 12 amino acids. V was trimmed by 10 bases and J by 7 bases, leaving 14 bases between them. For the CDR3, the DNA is TGTGCCAACGCACCTGGGGGGAACACCATATATTTT. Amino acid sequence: CANAPGGNTIYF.

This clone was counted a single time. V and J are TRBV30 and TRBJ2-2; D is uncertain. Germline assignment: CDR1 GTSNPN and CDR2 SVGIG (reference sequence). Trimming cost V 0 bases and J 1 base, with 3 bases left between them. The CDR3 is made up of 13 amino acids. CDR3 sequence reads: CAWSVMNTGELFF. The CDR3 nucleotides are TGTGCCTGGAGTGTCATGAACACCGGGGAGCTGTTTTTT.

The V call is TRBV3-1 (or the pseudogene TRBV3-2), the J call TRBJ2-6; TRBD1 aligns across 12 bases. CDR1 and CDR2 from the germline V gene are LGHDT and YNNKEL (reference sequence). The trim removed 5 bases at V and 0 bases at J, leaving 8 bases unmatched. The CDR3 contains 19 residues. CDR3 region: CASSLSGTGGHSGANVLTF. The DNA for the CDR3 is TGTGCCAGCAGCTTGTCTGGGACAGGGGGCCACTCTGGGGCCAACGTCCTGACTTTC.

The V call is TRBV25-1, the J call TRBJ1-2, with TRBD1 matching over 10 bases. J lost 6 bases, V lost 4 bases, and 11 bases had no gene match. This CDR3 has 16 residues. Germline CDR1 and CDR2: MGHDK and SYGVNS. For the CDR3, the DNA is TGTGCCAGCAGTGTCACCCCGGGACAGGGGTTGGATGGCTACACCTTC. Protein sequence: CASSVTPGQGLDGYTF.

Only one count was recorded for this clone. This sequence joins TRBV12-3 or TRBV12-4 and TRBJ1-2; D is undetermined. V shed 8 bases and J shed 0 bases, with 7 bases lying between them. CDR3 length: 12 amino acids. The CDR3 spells CASSATNYGYTF. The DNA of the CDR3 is TGTGCCAGCTCGGCGACTAACTATGGCTACACCTTC.

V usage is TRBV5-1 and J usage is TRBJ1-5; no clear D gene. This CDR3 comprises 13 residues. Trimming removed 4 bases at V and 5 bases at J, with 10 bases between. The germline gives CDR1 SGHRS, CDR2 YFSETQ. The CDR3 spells CASSLDVDQPQHF. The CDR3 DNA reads TGCGCCAGCAGCCTCGACGTGGATCAGCCCCAGCATTTT.

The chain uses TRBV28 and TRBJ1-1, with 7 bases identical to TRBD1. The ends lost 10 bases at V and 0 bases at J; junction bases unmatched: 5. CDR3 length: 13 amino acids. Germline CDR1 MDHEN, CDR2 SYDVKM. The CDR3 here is CATGGRMNTEAFF. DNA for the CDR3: TGTGCCACAGGGGGACGTATGAACACTGAAGCTTTCTTT.

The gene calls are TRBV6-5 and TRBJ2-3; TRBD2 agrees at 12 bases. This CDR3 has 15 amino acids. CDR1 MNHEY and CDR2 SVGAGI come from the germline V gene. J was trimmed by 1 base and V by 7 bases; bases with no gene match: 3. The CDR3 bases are TGTGCCAGCATCAGACTAGCGGGGGGCACAGATACGCAGTATTTT. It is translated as CASIRLAGGTDTQYF.

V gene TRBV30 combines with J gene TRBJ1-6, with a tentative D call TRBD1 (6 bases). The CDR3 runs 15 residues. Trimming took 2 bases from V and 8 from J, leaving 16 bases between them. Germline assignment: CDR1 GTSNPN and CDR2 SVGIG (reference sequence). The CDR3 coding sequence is TGTGCCTGGAGTCTCCGGGGGCAGCTTGATTCACCCCTCCACTTT. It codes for CAWSLRGQLDSPLHF. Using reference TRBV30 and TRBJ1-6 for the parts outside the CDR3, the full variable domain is SQTIHQWPATLVQPVGSPLSLECTVEGTSNPNLYWYRQAAGRGLQLLFYSVGIGQISSEVPQNLSASRPQDRQFILSSKKLLLSDSGFYLCAWSLRGQLDSPLHFGNGTRLTVT.

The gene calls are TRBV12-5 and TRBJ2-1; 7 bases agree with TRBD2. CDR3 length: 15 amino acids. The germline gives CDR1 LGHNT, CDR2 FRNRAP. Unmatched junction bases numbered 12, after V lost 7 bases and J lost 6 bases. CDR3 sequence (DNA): TGTGCTAGTGATGGGGGAGGGCCCTTTTCCAATGAGCAGTTCTTC. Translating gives CASDGGGPFSNEQFF.

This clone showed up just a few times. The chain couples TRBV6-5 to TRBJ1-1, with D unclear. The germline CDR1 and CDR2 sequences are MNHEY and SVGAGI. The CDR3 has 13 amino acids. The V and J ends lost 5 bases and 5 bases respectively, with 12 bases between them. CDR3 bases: TGTGCCAGCAGTATGAGGGTAGGGACTGAAGCTTTCTTT. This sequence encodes CASSMRVGTEAFF.

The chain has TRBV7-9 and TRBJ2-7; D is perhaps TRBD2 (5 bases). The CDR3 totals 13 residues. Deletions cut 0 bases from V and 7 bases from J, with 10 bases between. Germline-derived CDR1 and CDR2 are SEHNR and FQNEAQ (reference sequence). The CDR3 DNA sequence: TGTGCCAGCAGCTTAGCCTCCGGGGAGGAGCAGTACTTC. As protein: CASSLASGEEQYF.

CDR3 in amino acids: CASSLETGGYEQYF. CDR3 bases: TGTGCCAGCAGCTTAGAGACAGGGGGCTACGAGCAGTACTTC. The rearrangement links TRBV11-2 to TRBJ2-7; 9 bases match TRBD1. Germline-derived CDR1 and CDR2 are SGHAT and FQNNGV. J was trimmed by 3 bases and V by 0 bases; bases with no gene match: 0. There are 14 residues in the CDR3.

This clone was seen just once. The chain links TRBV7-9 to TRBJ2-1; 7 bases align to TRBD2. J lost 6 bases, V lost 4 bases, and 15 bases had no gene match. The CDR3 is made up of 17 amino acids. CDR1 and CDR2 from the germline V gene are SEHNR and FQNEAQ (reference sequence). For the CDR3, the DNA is TGTGCCAGCAGCTCATCGACCGGGACTAACCCGGCCAATGAGCAGTTCTTC. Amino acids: CASSSSTGTNPANEQFF.

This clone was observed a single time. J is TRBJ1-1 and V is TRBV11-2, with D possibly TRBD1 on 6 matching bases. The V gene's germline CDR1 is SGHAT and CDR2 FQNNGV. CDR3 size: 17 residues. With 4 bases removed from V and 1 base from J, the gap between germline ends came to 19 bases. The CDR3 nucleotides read TGTGCCAGCAGCTCCTGGACAGATTGGGCCCGGAACACTGAAGCTTTCTTT. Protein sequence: CASSSWTDWARNTEAFF.

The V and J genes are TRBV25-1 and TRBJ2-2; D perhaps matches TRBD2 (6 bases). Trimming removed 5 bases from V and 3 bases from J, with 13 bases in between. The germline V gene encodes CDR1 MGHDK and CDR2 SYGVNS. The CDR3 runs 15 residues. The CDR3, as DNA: TGTGCCAGCAGTCAGAAGGACTACCACACCGGGGAGCTGTTTTTT. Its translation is CASSQKDYHTGELFF.